The 3 T cell receptor beta chains below were found in one sample sequenced in a study of blood T cells in healthy people across ages. Primed by a sample-barcoded 5' primer and a J-beta primer mix, a second PCR proceeded for about 6 to 11 cycles. TCRdb re-analysed the 5' RACE reads in MiXCR, keeping a single row per CDR3 protein. The table lists 800,000 to 950,000 distinct CDR3 sequences, about 29% of them singletons. These same data were also listed under a study on T cells of mothers and their children.

The sample comprised blood. Receptor source: a middle-aged woman in good health.

Many counts were recorded for this clonotype. The rearrangement links TRBV6-2 or TRBV6-3 to TRBJ2-5; D uncertain. There are 14 residues in the CDR3. Germline CDR1 MNHEY, CDR2 SVGEGT. Between the trimmed V and J ends, which lost 5 bases and 5 bases, there was a span of 15 bases. The CDR3 spells CASSLQGSRETQYF. CDR3 coding DNA: TGTGCCAGCAGTCTCCAAGGAAGTCGGGAGACCCAGTACTTC.

The chain combines TRBV28 with TRBJ1-5; no clear D gene. CDR3 length: 14 residues. The V gene's germline CDR1 is MDHEN and CDR2 SYDVKM. V was cut by 10 bases and J by 1 base, with 14 bases left in between. CDR3 in amino acids: CATALRGSNQPQHF. In nucleotides, the CDR3 is TGTGCCACCGCGCTCCGGGGAAGCAATCAGCCCCAGCATTTT.

Many counts were recorded for this clonotype. The chain links TRBV11-2 to TRBJ2-3; 10 bases are shared with TRBD2. Germline V CDR1 and CDR2: SGHAT, FQNNGV. The CDR3 contains 16 residues. After removal of 4 bases from V and 2 bases from J, the junction contained 6 bases not matched to a gene. The DNA for the CDR3 is TGTGCCAGCAGCTCGTCACTAGCGGGGTACACAGATACGCAGTATTTT. Amino acid sequence: CASSSSLAGYTDTQYF.